These T cell receptor beta chains were read from a single sample in a study of blood T cells in healthy people across ages. TCRdb itself ran the 5' RACE reads through MiXCR, one entry per CDR3 protein. The table lists 1.8 million or so distinct CDR3 sequences, around 42% of them singletons. Sequenced material: blood. The receptor set was obtained from a human donor in good health. CDR3s include the opening cysteine and the closing phenylalanine or tryptophan. The D gene is left open where the match is weak. The listing skips clone size in some rows; elsewhere it reads once, few, many or a size class.

abundance: NA; v_gene: TRBV12-3/TRBV12-4; j_gene: TRBJ2-2; d_gene: NA; CDR3aa: CASSPGLRTGELFF
abundance: few; v_gene: TRBV7-9; j_gene: NA; d_gene: NA; CDR3aa: CASSSPGAGLVYEQYF
abundance: NA; v_gene: TRBV29-1; j_gene: TRBJ2-3; d_gene: NA; CDR3aa: CSMGHRTDTQYF
abundance: NA; v_gene: TRBV5-6; j_gene: NA; d_gene: NA; CDR3aa: CASSFLAERKETQYF
abundance: NA; v_gene: TRBV6-1; j_gene: TRBJ1-6; d_gene: NA; CDR3aa: CASNDFYSPLHF
abundance: NA; v_gene: TRBV12-3/TRBV12-4; j_gene: TRBJ2-3; d_gene: NA; CDR3aa: CASRPPTSDDTQYF
abundance: few; v_gene: TRBV7-2; j_gene: TRBJ1-1; d_gene: NA; CDR3aa: CASSLVGFAEAFF
abundance: NA; v_gene: TRBV2; j_gene: TRBJ2-7; d_gene: TRBD2; CDR3aa: CASRLAGDPYEQYF
abundance: few; v_gene: TRBV29-1; j_gene: TRBJ1-2; d_gene: NA; CDR3aa: CSVRDTDGYTF
abundance: NA; v_gene: TRBV5-1; j_gene: TRBJ2-3; d_gene: NA; CDR3aa: CASSPLSGRANTDTQYF
abundance: NA; v_gene: TRBV12-3/TRBV12-4; j_gene: TRBJ2-7; d_gene: NA; CDR3aa: CARRELGTPYYEQYF
abundance: many; v_gene: TRBV4-3; j_gene: TRBJ1-5; d_gene: NA; CDR3aa: CASSQSQNQPQHF
abundance: NA; v_gene: TRBV3-1; j_gene: TRBJ2-1; d_gene: NA; CDR3aa: CASSQEGGWQFF
abundance: NA; v_gene: TRBV2; j_gene: TRBJ2-4; d_gene: NA; CDR3aa: CASSDREPKNIQYF
abundance: few; v_gene: TRBV7-6; j_gene: TRBJ1-4; d_gene: NA; CDR3aa: CASSLVDEKLFF
abundance: few; v_gene: TRBV9; j_gene: TRBJ2-3; d_gene: TRBD2; CDR3aa: CASSVVGGGTTDTQYF
abundance: NA; v_gene: TRBV5-1; j_gene: TRBJ2-1; d_gene: TRBD2; CDR3aa: CASSLRVAGPLDNEQFF
abundance: NA; v_gene: TRBV15; j_gene: NA; d_gene: NA; CDR3aa: CATSRDGGGVGEQYF
abundance: NA; v_gene: TRBV3-1; j_gene: TRBJ2-5; d_gene: NA; CDR3aa: CASSRYGGNLEGGETQYF
abundance: NA; v_gene: TRBV18; j_gene: TRBJ1-2; d_gene: NA; CDR3aa: CASSPNSATANYGYTF
abundance: few; v_gene: TRBV29-1; j_gene: TRBJ2-5; d_gene: TRBD1; CDR3aa: CSVPQGQGRETQYF
abundance: NA; v_gene: TRBV10-3; j_gene: NA; d_gene: NA; CDR3aa: CAVSERAPYEQYF
abundance: few; v_gene: TRBV20-1; j_gene: TRBJ2-5; d_gene: NA; CDR3aa: CSARGGFQETQYF
abundance: once; v_gene: TRBV7-9; j_gene: TRBJ2-7; d_gene: TRBD2; CDR3aa: CACSFKLAGVDEQYF
abundance: NA; v_gene: TRBV5-1; j_gene: TRBJ2-1; d_gene: TRBD2; CDR3aa: CASSSTLSGGHNEQFF
abundance: few; v_gene: TRBV7-2; j_gene: TRBJ2-4; d_gene: NA; CDR3aa: CASSLHGRQYF
abundance: NA; v_gene: TRBV20-1; j_gene: TRBJ2-7; d_gene: NA; CDR3aa: CSATHGTAYEQYF
abundance: NA; v_gene: TRBV11-2; j_gene: TRBJ1-1; d_gene: NA; CDR3aa: CASRVMTEAFF
abundance: NA; v_gene: TRBV7-2; j_gene: TRBJ1-3; d_gene: NA; CDR3aa: CASSLAPGGNTIYF
abundance: NA; v_gene: TRBV28; j_gene: TRBJ2-3; d_gene: TRBD1; CDR3aa: CASSGPDRGQLRDKYSTDTQYF
abundance: NA; v_gene: TRBV2; j_gene: TRBJ2-7; d_gene: TRBD1; CDR3aa: CASNTGQGAYEQYF
abundance: few; v_gene: TRBV12-3/TRBV12-4; j_gene: TRBJ1-6; d_gene: NA; CDR3aa: CASSLKWARNSPLHF
abundance: NA; v_gene: TRBV18; j_gene: TRBJ2-7; d_gene: TRBD2; CDR3aa: CASSATSGGAQEQYF
abundance: few; v_gene: TRBV20-1; j_gene: TRBJ2-7; d_gene: NA; CDR3aa: CSASRSGEQYF
abundance: few; v_gene: TRBV29-1; j_gene: TRBJ2-3; d_gene: NA; CDR3aa: CSVVVSGTDTQYF
abundance: NA; v_gene: TRBV10-3; j_gene: TRBJ2-1; d_gene: TRBD1; CDR3aa: CVITLDRAGEQFF
abundance: NA; v_gene: TRBV3-1; j_gene: TRBJ2-7; d_gene: NA; CDR3aa: CASSQWSRRDEQYF
abundance: NA; v_gene: TRBV9; j_gene: TRBJ1-2; d_gene: NA; CDR3aa: CASSMRGTTQRGGYTF
abundance: NA; v_gene: TRBV3-1; j_gene: TRBJ2-7; d_gene: NA; CDR3aa: CASSQGAGSFYEQYF
abundance: NA; v_gene: TRBV13; j_gene: TRBJ1-2; d_gene: NA; CDR3aa: CASSSGANGYTF
abundance: NA; v_gene: TRBV12-3/TRBV12-4; j_gene: TRBJ2-5; d_gene: TRBD1; CDR3aa: CASSPLGQGEIRYQETQYF
abundance: NA; v_gene: TRBV20-1; j_gene: TRBJ2-1; d_gene: TRBD1; CDR3aa: CSASPYGTGSNEQFF
abundance: few; v_gene: TRBV20-1; j_gene: TRBJ2-3; d_gene: TRBD2; CDR3aa: CSARDPGLAGRSTDTQYF
abundance: once; v_gene: TRBV6-1; j_gene: TRBJ2-3; d_gene: TRBD1; CDR3aa: CASIRPGQGPDTQYF
abundance: NA; v_gene: TRBV6-5; j_gene: TRBJ2-3; d_gene: NA; CDR3aa: CASSYWGLRDTQYF
abundance: NA; v_gene: TRBV6-2/TRBV6-3; j_gene: TRBJ1-1; d_gene: NA; CDR3aa: CASSYSIGGDTEAFF
abundance: NA; v_gene: TRBV12-3/TRBV12-4; j_gene: TRBJ2-1; d_gene: NA; CDR3aa: CASSTPGSNEQFF
abundance: NA; v_gene: TRBV5-1; j_gene: TRBJ2-3; d_gene: NA; CDR3aa: CASSDLPSDTQYF
abundance: NA; v_gene: TRBV7-2; j_gene: TRBJ2-7; d_gene: TRBD2; CDR3aa: CASSFVSGALYEQYF
abundance: NA; v_gene: TRBV7-3; j_gene: TRBJ1-2; d_gene: TRBD1; CDR3aa: CASSLKGTGDGYTF
abundance: NA; v_gene: TRBV29-1; j_gene: TRBJ2-3; d_gene: TRBD2; CDR3aa: CSVEESGGGGDTQYF
abundance: NA; v_gene: TRBV9; j_gene: TRBJ2-6; d_gene: NA; CDR3aa: CASSVGGRPSGANVLTF
abundance: few; v_gene: TRBV7-8; j_gene: TRBJ2-1; d_gene: NA; CDR3aa: CASSLRNPTGSYNEQFF
abundance: NA; v_gene: TRBV12-3/TRBV12-4; j_gene: TRBJ1-5; d_gene: NA; CDR3aa: CASSLGRTNQPQHF
abundance: NA; v_gene: TRBV7-9; j_gene: TRBJ1-2; d_gene: TRBD1; CDR3aa: CASSFGDSIYGYTF
abundance: NA; v_gene: TRBV20-1; j_gene: TRBJ2-7; d_gene: TRBD2; CDR3aa: CSARVSGGVQTSYNEQYF